What follows are 9 T cell receptor beta chains derived from one specimen sequenced in a study of shared clonotypes between healthy human individuals. The naive CD8 fraction comprised CD45RO-negative cells positively selected for CCR7 and excluded terminally differentiated effector memory CD45RA+ cells. Produced via immunoSEQ multiplex PCR; TCRdb's table is partial and in-frame only. The sample has hundreds of thousands of clones; 90% to 95% are singletons. Sample: naive CD8+ T cells sorted from blood. The receptors derive from a man aged 25-40 years in good health.

The table lists this clone with a few counts. V gene TRBV5-4 combines with J gene TRBJ2-6; D perhaps matches TRBD1 (6 bases). The germline V gene has CDR1 SGHNT and CDR2 YYREEE (reference sequence). The CDR3 totals 16 residues. The V end lost 4 bases, the J end lost 3 bases, and 14 bases lay between the germline ends. CDR3: CASSSLEGDGANVLTF. In nucleotides, the CDR3 is TGTGCCAGCAGCAGCCTTGAGGGGGATGGGGCCAACGTCCTGACTTTC.

The chain employs TRBV7-8 and TRBJ2-2, with D perhaps matching TRBD1 or TRBD2 (5 bases each). V gave up 4 bases and J gave up 4 bases, with 19 bases separating them. Looked up from germline, CDR1 is SGHVS and CDR2 is FQNEAQ. CDR3 length: 17 amino acids. CDR3 bases: TGTGCCAGCAGCTCGATAAGGGGTTTAGCGAGCACCGGGGAGCTGTTTTTT. This encodes CASSSIRGLASTGELFF. Full variable domain (remainder filled in from reference TRBV7-8 and TRBJ2-2): GAGVSQSPRYKVAKRGQDVALRCDPISGHVSLFWYQQALGQGPEFLTYFQNEAQLDKSGLPSDRFFAERPEGSVSTLKIQRTQQEDSAVYLCASSSIRGLASTGELFFGEGSRLTVL.

J is TRBJ2-7 and V is TRBV30; 10 positions agree with TRBD2. V shed 2 bases, J shed 1 base, and the junction held 2 bases outside the gene matches. Germline assignment: CDR1 GTSNPN and CDR2 SVGIG (reference sequence). The CDR3 contains 14 residues. The CDR3 loop is CAWSSGRGSYEQYF. CDR3 DNA: TGTGCCTGGAGTAGCGGGAGGGGGTCCTACGAGCAGTACTTC.

This rearrangement joins TRBV29-1 to TRBJ2-5; 7 positions agree with TRBD1. The germline CDR1 and CDR2 sequences are SQVTM and ANQGSEA. The junction had 12 bases not matched to a gene; V was cut back by 0 bases and J by 2 bases. CDR3 size: 17 residues. The DNA for the CDR3 is TGCAGCGTTGAAGAGAGGGAACAGGGGCTGGTACAAGAGACCCAGTACTTC. It is translated as CSVEEREQGLVQETQYF.

Details on this clone: Different DNA sequences within this sample yield the same CDR3. This rearrangement joins TRBV29-1 to TRBJ2-1; TRBD2 matches 10 bases. The CDR3 runs 15 residues. The V segment lost 6 bases and the J segment 2 bases; nucleotides outside the gene matches: 7. CDR1 SQVTM and CDR2 ANQGSEA come from the germline V gene. The CDR3 bases are TGCAGCGTGGGGGGGCTAGCGGGAGCCTACAATGAGCAGTTCTTC. Translated: CSVGGLAGAYNEQFF.

V is TRBV18 and J is TRBJ2-7, with a possible D match to TRBD2 (5 bases). This CDR3 is built from 18 residues. Germline values: CDR1 KGHSH, CDR2 LQKENI. With 1 base removed from V and 0 bases from J, the gap between germline ends came to 19 bases. This CDR3 reads CASSPRVSEGRGSYEQYF. CDR3 bases: TGTGCCAGCTCACCACGTGTCTCTGAGGGCAGAGGCTCCTACGAGCAGTACTTC.

The chain is built from TRBV5-8 and TRBJ2-1; 8 bases match TRBD2. This CDR3 is built from 16 residues. Germline CDR1 and CDR2: SGHTS and YDEGEE. The V and J ends lost 6 bases and 5 bases, in that order; junction bases with no gene match: 13. CDR3 sequence reads: CASTFLETSGDNEQFF. CDR3 sequence (DNA): TGTGCCAGCACCTTTTTGGAAACTAGCGGAGACAATGAGCAGTTCTTC.

The rearrangement uses TRBV7-9 and TRBJ2-1; 11 positions agree with TRBD2. This CDR3 has 16 amino acids. The V and J ends lost 6 bases and 3 bases, in that order; junction bases with no gene match: 7. Per germline, CDR1 SEHNR and CDR2 FQNEAQ (reference sequence). The CDR3 nucleotides are TGTGCCAGCAGGGGACTAGCGGTGAACAGCTACAATGAGCAGTTCTTC. Its translation is CASRGLAVNSYNEQFF.

CDR3 sequence: CASSQGEGPRYQPQHF. DNA for the CDR3: TGCGCCAGCAGCCAAGGTGAGGGACCGAGGTACCAGCCCCAGCATTTT. V gene TRBV4-1 combines with J gene TRBJ1-5, with D possibly matching TRBD1 (5 bases). Germline CDR1 and CDR2: MGHRA and YSYEKL. The ends were cut back, 1 base at V and 7 bases at J, with 17 bases in the middle. The CDR3 has 16 amino acids.